This paragraph reports one T cell receptor (beta chain). This clone has just one count. This receptor's antigen is unknown. No much larger clone is present one base from it, and per-base qualities are unavailable. The donors were included in the validation cohort of roughly 130 subjects, a group kept apart from the roughly 680-subject first cohort. The CDR1 and CDR2 encoded by the germline V gene are SGHNT and YENEEA. V is clipped by 2 bases and J by 1 base, and the sequence between their germline boundaries is 14 bases long. Measured from the cysteine to the phenylalanine, the CDR3 is 16 residues long. The entry retains the CDR3 DNA only, 48 bases that are in frame from base 1. This sample was included in a study of cytomegalovirus exposure and HLA in healthy donors (dated by TCRdb to about 2017). Study-wide context: A later analysis indicated that the 130 or so validation repertoires were generated on the platform also employed for the roughly 730 repertoires of the first cohort. The study aimed to test whether signatures of past pathogen exposure could be identified by cataloging public T cell receptors. In addition to the first cohort of approximately 650 subjects, a separate validation cohort of 100 to 150 different subjects was used. High-throughput TCR immunosequencing, statistical association of individual TCRs with disease status, and machine learning were combined to predict cytomegalovirus infection status.

The library was prepared using the immunoSEQ multiplex PCR assay. The original methods were these. A statistical classification framework was developed to diagnose cytomegalovirus status using the catalog of TCR beta chain sequences. Sourced from immuneACCESS, this table was stored by TCRdb with only in-frame sequences that have V and J called. A share of the clones is absent; for the studies checked, an unresolved V gene accounts for under half, and the remainder has no known explanation. V, J and clone size derive from that table, while D and trimming were established from the DNA sequence. Across this sample there are roughly 280,000 clones, with 86% seen only once. Of the sample, less than 1.2% is held by the ten largest clones. What the study reported, not specific to this receptor: A later analysis had no HLA typing for the validation cohort, so co-occurrence there was scored across all 110 or so repertoires. It was suggested by the authors that the approach could potentially be generalized to other disease states and immunological phenotypes. Of the cluster scores, 85% to 95% were above 0 in a later analysis, which found that TCRs clustered in the first cohort also tended to co-occur in the 90 to 150 validation repertoires. A few of the identified cytomegalovirus-associated TCR beta chains were confirmed in vitro to be specific for cytomegalovirus antigens. Cytomegalovirus status was reported to be diagnosed by the classifier with high specificity and sensitivity in both the original and validation cohorts. Across donors, most TCR sequences were observed very rarely, whereas some public TCRs were present in many individuals. The study gave a list of 150 to 200 TCR beta chains associated with cytomegalovirus.

Recombination linked TRBV11-3 to TRBJ1-1; the D segment cannot be called with confidence. The receptor comes from a woman between 18 and 29 years old in good health and CMV-seronegative. The sequenced sample consisted of PBMCs. The DNA sequence is TGTGCCAGCAGCTTACGGCAGTGGGAGAAGAACACTGAAGCTTTCTTT. The resulting protein is CASSLRQWEKNTEAFF.